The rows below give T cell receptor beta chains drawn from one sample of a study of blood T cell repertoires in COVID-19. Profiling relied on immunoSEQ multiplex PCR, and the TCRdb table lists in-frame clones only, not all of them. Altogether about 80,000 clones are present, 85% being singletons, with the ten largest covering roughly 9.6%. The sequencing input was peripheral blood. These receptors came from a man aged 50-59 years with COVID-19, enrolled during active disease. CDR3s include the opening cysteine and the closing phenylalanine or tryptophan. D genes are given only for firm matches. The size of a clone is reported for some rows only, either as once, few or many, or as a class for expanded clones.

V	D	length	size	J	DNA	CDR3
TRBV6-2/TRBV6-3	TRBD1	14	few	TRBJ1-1	TGTGCCAGCAGTTATCGGACAGGGCAGACTGAAGCTTTCTTT	CASSYRTGQTEAFF
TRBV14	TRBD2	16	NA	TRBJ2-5	TGTGCCAGCAGCCCCTTCGCGGGAGGGCCGATAGAGACCCAGTACTTC	CASSPFAGGPIETQYF
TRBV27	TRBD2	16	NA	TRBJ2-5	TGTGCCAGCAGGGACTTAGCGGGAGGAGTAGGAGAGACCCAGTACTTC	CASRDLAGGVGETQYF
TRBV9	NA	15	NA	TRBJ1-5	TGTGCCAGCAGCGTGACTCCAGATAGCAATCAGCCCCAGCATTTT	CASSVTPDSNQPQHF
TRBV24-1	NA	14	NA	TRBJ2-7	TGTGCCACTGGGGTGAAGGGGCCCCTAAACGAGCAGTACTTC	CATGVKGPLNEQYF
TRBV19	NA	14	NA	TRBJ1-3	TGTGCCAGTACCCCTTTCCTCTCTGGAAACACCATATATTTT	CASTPFLSGNTIYF
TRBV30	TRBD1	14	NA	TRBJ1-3	TGTGCCTGGGGGGGACAGAACTCTGGAAACACCATATATTTT	CAWGGQNSGNTIYF
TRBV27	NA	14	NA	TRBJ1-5	TGTGCCAGCCAACCAGGGGTCGAGCGTCAGCCCCAGCATTTT	CASQPGVERQPQHF
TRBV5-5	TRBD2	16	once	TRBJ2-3	TGTGCCAGCAGCTTTAGGACTAGCGGGATCACAGATACGCAGTATTTT	CASSFRTSGITDTQYF
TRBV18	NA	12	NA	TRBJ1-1	TGTGCCAGCTCACTCACAAACACTGAAGCTTTCTTT	CASSLTNTEAFF
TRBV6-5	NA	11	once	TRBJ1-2	TGTGCCAGCAGTTCTGGGCAGGGCTACACCTTC	CASSSGQGYTF
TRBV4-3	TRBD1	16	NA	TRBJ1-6	TGCGCCAGCAGCCAAGAGACAGGGATATTTAATTCACCCCTCCACTTT	CASSQETGIFNSPLHF
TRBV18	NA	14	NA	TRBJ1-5	TGTGCCAGCTCACCAGCTAATAGCAATCAGCCCCAGCATTTT	CASSPANSNQPQHF
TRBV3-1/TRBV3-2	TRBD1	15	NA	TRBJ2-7	TGTGCCAGCAGCCAAGTGGACAGGGTGGGCTACGAGCAGTACTTC	CASSQVDRVGYEQYF
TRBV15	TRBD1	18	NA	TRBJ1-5	TGTGCCACCAGCAGAGATACCAATACCGGGACAGGGGTCCAGCCCCAGCATTTT	CATSRDTNTGTGVQPQHF
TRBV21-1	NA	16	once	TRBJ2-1	TGTGCCAGCAGCAAAGGGTTAGCGGAGGCCTACAATGAGCAGTTCTTC	CASSKGLAEAYNEQFF
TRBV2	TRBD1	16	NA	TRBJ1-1	TGTGCCAGCGAGTTAACCCGACAGGGGTCAGAGACTGAAGCTTTCTTT	CASELTRQGSETEAFF
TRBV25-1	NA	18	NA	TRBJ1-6	TGTGCCAGCAGTGAATTGAAGCCCAAGCCGGGGGGAAATTCACCCCTCCACTTT	CASSELKPKPGGNSPLHF
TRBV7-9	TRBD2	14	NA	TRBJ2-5	TGTGCCAGCAGGGTCGGGGGGTATGAAGAGACCCAGTACTTC	CASRVGGYEETQYF
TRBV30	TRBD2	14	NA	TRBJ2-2	TGTGCCTGGGCGGGACTAGCGGTTACCGGGGAGCTGTTTTTT	CAWAGLAVTGELFF
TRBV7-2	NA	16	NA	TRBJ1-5	TGTGCCAGCAGCTTAGGGTCAGGCCTTAGCAATCAGCCCCAGCATTTT	CASSLGSGLSNQPQHF
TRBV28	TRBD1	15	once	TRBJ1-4	TGTGCCAGCAGTTTCCCGGGACAGGAAAATGAAAAACTGTTTTTT	CASSFPGQENEKLFF
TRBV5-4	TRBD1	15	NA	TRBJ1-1	TGTGCCAGCAGCCCAAGGACAGGGCGGTCAACTGAAGCTTTCTTT	CASSPRTGRSTEAFF
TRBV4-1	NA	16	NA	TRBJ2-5	TGCGCCAGCAGCCAAGGCCGGGCTAGCGTACAAGAGACCCAGTACTTC	CASSQGRASVQETQYF
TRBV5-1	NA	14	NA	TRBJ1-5	TGCGCCAGCAGCTTGGTGCCGGGGAATCAGCCCCAGCATTTT	CASSLVPGNQPQHF
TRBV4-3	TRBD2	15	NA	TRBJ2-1	TGCGCCAGCAGCCAAGGTGCGGGAGCCGGGAATGAGCAGTTCTTC	CASSQGAGAGNEQFF
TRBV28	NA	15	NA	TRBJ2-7	TGTGCCAGCAGTTTATCGGGTAGGCTCGATTACGAGCAGTACTTC	CASSLSGRLDYEQYF
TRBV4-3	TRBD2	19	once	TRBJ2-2	TGCGCCAGCAGCCAAGACCCAGCGGGAGGGCCCTCGTACACCGGGGAGCTGTTTTTT	CASSQDPAGGPSYTGELFF
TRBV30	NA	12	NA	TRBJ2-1	TGTGCCTGGAGTGATACAGGGTATGAGCAGTTCTTC	CAWSDTGYEQFF